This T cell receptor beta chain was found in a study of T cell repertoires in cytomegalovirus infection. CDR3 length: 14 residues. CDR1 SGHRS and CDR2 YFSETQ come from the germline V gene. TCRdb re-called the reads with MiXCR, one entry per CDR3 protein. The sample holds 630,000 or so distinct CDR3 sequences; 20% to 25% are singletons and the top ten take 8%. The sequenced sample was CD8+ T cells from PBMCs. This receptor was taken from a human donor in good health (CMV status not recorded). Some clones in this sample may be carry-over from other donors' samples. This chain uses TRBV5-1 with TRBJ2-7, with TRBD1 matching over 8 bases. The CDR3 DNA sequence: TGCGTCAGCAGCTTGGGGACAGGCACCTACGAGCAGTACGTC. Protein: CVSSLGTGTYEQYV.